This entry lists 18 T cell receptor beta chains sequenced from one sample in a study of cytomegalovirus exposure and HLA in healthy donors. Primers for the PCR totalled 60 Vbeta and 13 Jbeta. Produced via immunoSEQ multiplex PCR; TCRdb's table is partial and in-frame only. The repertoire consists of roughly 150,000 clones, with around 83% occurring once and the leading ten covering less than 2.5%. Sequencing was done on a sample of PBMCs. All receptors come from a woman between 18 and 30 years old in good health and CMV-seronegative.

The chain has TRBV9 and TRBJ2-2; TRBD2 matches 9 bases. The CDR3 spans 17 residues. The J segment lost 2 bases and the V segment lost 4 bases, leaving 9 bases of the junction unmatched. Germline V lookup: CDR1 SGDLS, CDR2 YYNGEE. CDR3 in DNA: TGTGCCAGCAGCCCTCGCTCGACTAGCGGAAACACCGGGGAGCTGTTTTTT. Protein sequence: CASSPRSTSGNTGELFF.

The CDR3 sequence: CASSLAGPPTDTQYF. In DNA form, the CDR3 reads TGTGCCAGCAGCTTGGCAGGGCCACCCACAGATACGCAGTATTTT. V is TRBV5-4 and J is TRBJ2-3; tentatively, D is TRBD1 (5 bases). V gave up 0 bases and J gave up 2 bases, with 10 bases separating them. Germline CDR1 SGHNT, CDR2 YYREEE (reference sequence). This CDR3 is built from 15 residues.

The V gene is TRBV27, the J gene TRBJ1-4; unclear D gene. From germline, CDR1 is MNHEY and CDR2 SMNVEV (reference sequence). This CDR3 contains 14 residues. Deletions cut 2 bases from V and 8 bases from J, with 12 bases between. CDR3 sequence: CASSLGSLREKLFF. CDR3 nucleotides: TGTGCCAGCAGTTTAGGCAGCCTCAGGGAAAAACTGTTTTTT.

The chain has TRBV4-2 and TRBJ2-4; 7 nucleotides match TRBD2. Per germline, CDR1 LGHNA and CDR2 YNFKEQ. The J segment lost 6 bases and the V segment lost 2 bases, leaving 4 bases of the junction unmatched. This CDR3 comprises 14 residues. The CDR3 loop reads CASSQILAGNIQYF. DNA of the CDR3: TGTGCCAGCAGCCAAATCTTAGCGGGAAACATTCAGTACTTC.

This chain links TRBV4-3 with TRBJ1-4; D gene ambiguous. CDR3 length: 15 residues. Germline V lookup: CDR1 LGHNA, CDR2 YSLEER. Trimming left V 4 bases short and J 5 bases short, with 14 bases between. Here the CDR3 reads CASSRTVRRNEKLFF. The CDR3 DNA reads as TGCGCCAGCAGCCGAACGGTGAGGCGAAATGAAAAACTGTTTTTT.

The chain employs TRBV5-1 and TRBJ2-7; maybe TRBD1 (7 bases). Trimming removed 2 bases from V and 4 bases from J, with 10 bases in between. Per the germline V gene, CDR1 is SGHRS and CDR2 is YFSETQ. The CDR3 is 13 residues long. The CDR3 nucleotides read TGCGCCAGCAGCTTCCAGGGGGGATACGAGCAGTACTTC. Its translation is CASSFQGGYEQYF.

As concerns this clone: A read error may account for a junction end that differs from germline. The rearrangement links TRBV28 to TRBJ2-7; TRBD1 agrees at 8 bases. There are 17 residues in the CDR3. Looked up from germline, CDR1 is MDHEN and CDR2 is SYDVKM. The CDR3 region has the DNA TGTGTCAGCAGCTCGAATAGGGGCAGGGGGCCTGTCTACGAGCAGTACTTC. It is translated as CVSSSNRGRGPVYEQYF. The entire variable domain, with the rest obtained from reference TRBV28 and TRBJ2-7, is as follows: DVKVTQSSRYLVKRTGEKVFLECVQDMDHENMFWYRQDPGLGLRLIYFSYDVKMKEKGDIPEGYSVSREKKERFSLILESASTNQTSMYLCVSSSNRGRGPVYEQYFGPGTRLTVT.

The chain joins TRBV6-5 to TRBJ1-1; D is unresolved. Germline CDR1 reads MNHEY; CDR2 reads SVGAGI. The CDR3 is 13 amino acids. V gave up 8 bases and J gave up 3 bases, with 13 bases separating them. The CDR3 DNA is TGTGCCAGCCGGCGGCTGTCGGACACTGAAGCTTTCTTT. Its translation: CASRRLSDTEAFF.

This sequence joins TRBV11-2 and TRBJ2-5; 8 bases align to TRBD1. Germline V gives CDR1 SGHAT, CDR2 FQNNGV. This CDR3 contains 13 residues. V shed 2 bases, J shed 5 bases, and the junction held 1 base outside the gene matches. CDR3 DNA sequence: TGTGCCAGCAGCTTAAACAGGGGGGAGACCCAGTACTTC. Protein product: CASSLNRGETQYF.

The chain carries TRBV11-3 and TRBJ2-1; D is ambiguous. CDR3 length: 14 residues. Germline CDR1 is SGHNT and CDR2 is YENEEA. Trimming left V 5 bases short and J 0 bases short, with 8 bases between. In DNA, the CDR3 is TGTGCCAGCAGCCCCAGAAGCTCCTACAATGAGCAGTTCTTC. Translation gives CASSPRSSYNEQFF.

The V call is TRBV6-1, the J call TRBJ2-1; a possible D gene is TRBD1 (6 bases). Trimming left V 7 bases short and J 6 bases short, with 19 bases between. From germline, CDR1 is MNHNS and CDR2 SASEGT. The CDR3 totals 15 residues. The CDR3 coding sequence is TGTGCCAGCACCCTGGTGGGGGCTCAGGGCAATGAGCAGTTCTTC. It encodes CASTLVGAQGNEQFF.

The chain carries TRBV5-5 and TRBJ2-7; 10 positions agree with TRBD1. The CDR3 extends over 14 amino acids. Germline CDR1 SGHKS, CDR2 YYEKEE (reference sequence). V was pared by 4 bases and J by 2 bases, with 3 bases of the junction left unmatched. CDR3: CASSGGQGAYEQYF. CDR3 sequence (DNA): TGTGCCAGCAGCGGAGGACAGGGGGCCTACGAGCAGTACTTC.

J is TRBJ1-4 and V is TRBV15, with D maybe TRBD1 (6 bases). Germline V CDR1 and CDR2: LNHNV, YYDKDF (reference sequence). The CDR3 totals 14 residues. V was shortened by 0 bases and J by 10 bases, with 12 bases between the two germline ends. In nucleotides, the CDR3 is TGTGCCACCAGCAGAGATCGGGGGGCTCGAAAACTGTTTTTT. Amino acids: CATSRDRGARKLFF.

V is TRBV5-1 and J is TRBJ2-2; TRBD1 agrees at 10 bases. Losses at the gene ends were 5 bases for V and 6 bases for J; bases not matched to a gene: 7. CDR3 length: 15 residues. The germline V gene has CDR1 SGHRS and CDR2 YFSETQ. CDR3 nucleotides: TGCGCCAGCAGGGCGGGACAGGGGACCCCCGGGGAGCTGTTTTTT. Translating it yields CASRAGQGTPGELFF.

This chain links TRBV19 with TRBJ1-5, with a tentative D call TRBD1 (5 bases). The germline V gene has CDR1 LNHDA and CDR2 SQIVND (reference sequence). V was shortened by 10 bases and J by 0 bases, with 7 bases between the two germline ends. The length of the CDR3 is 12 residues. CDR3 sequence reads: CATGNSNQPQHF. DNA of the CDR3: TGTGCCACAGGGAATAGCAATCAGCCCCAGCATTTT.

V usage is TRBV27 and J usage is TRBJ1-4; D is uncertain. This CDR3 contains 12 residues. Germline-derived CDR1 and CDR2 are MNHEY and SMNVEV (reference sequence). V lost 0 bases and J lost 13, with 9 bases in between. This CDR3 is CASSLSAGRLFF. The CDR3, as DNA: TGTGCCAGCAGTTTATCCGCAGGCAGACTGTTTTTT.

V and J are TRBV13 and TRBJ1-1; D unclear. V lost 0 bases, J lost 3 bases, and 8 bases lay in between. Germline values: CDR1 PRHDT, CDR2 FYEKMQ (reference sequence). CDR3 length: 14 residues. As DNA, the CDR3 is TGTGCCAGCAGCTTAGGAGACGGGTACACTGAAGCTTTCTTT. Protein product: CASSLGDGYTEAFF.

J is TRBJ2-2 and V is TRBV6-1; D gene uncertain. CDR1 and CDR2 from the germline V gene are MNHNS and SASEGT. V lost 5 bases and J 6 bases, leaving 16 bases between the germline ends. The CDR3 has 15 residues. CDR3 sequence (DNA): TGTGCCAGCAGTTCCCGACTGAAAAGACCCGGGGAGCTGTTTTTT. Translating it yields CASSSRLKRPGELFF.